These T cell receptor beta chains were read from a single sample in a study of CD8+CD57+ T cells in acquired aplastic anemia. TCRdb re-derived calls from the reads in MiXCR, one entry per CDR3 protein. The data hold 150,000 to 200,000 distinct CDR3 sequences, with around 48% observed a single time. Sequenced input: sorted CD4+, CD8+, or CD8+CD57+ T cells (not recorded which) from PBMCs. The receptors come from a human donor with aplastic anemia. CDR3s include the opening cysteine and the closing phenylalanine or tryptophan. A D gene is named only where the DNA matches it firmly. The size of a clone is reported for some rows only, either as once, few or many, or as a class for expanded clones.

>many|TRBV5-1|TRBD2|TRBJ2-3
TGCGCCAGCAGCGAGGGACTAGCGACAGATACGCAGTATTTT
CASSEGLATDTQYF
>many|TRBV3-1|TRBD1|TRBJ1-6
TGTGCCAGCAGCGTCCGGACAGGGGGCTTTAATTCACCCCTCCACTTT
CASSVRTGGFNSPLHF
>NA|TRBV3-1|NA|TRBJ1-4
TGTGCCAGCAGCCTACCGGGACAACGTGAAAAACTGTTTTTT
CASSLPGQREKLFF
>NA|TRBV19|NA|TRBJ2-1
TGTGCCAGTAGTCAGCTGACAGACTCCTACAATGAGCAGTTCTTC
CASSQLTDSYNEQFF
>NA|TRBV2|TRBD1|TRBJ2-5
TGTGCCACTTCACAGGGGTTAATAGGAGAGACCCAGTACTTC
CATSQGLIGETQYF
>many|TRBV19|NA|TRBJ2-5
TGTGCCAGTAGTATCCGGGAGACCCAGTACTTC
CASSIRETQYF
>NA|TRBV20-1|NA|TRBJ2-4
TGCAGTGCTAGCCCCTACCCTCCTACTAGCCGTGTAGCCAAAAACATTCAGTACTTC
CSASPYPPTSRVAKNIQYF
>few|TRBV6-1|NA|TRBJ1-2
TGTGCCAGCCTGGGTAACTATGGCCACACCTTC
CASLGNYGHTF
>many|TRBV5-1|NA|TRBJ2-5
TGCGCCAGCAGCTTGGTTAGCGGCCAAGAGACCCAGTACTTC
CASSLVSGQETQYF
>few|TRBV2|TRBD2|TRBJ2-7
TGTGCCAGCAGTGAAGGCGGGGGGCACTACGAGCAGTACTTC
CASSEGGGHYEQYF
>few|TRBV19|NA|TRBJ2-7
TGTGCCAGTAGGCCGGGACAGCGGGCCGGGGAGCAGTACTTC
CASRPGQRAGEQYF
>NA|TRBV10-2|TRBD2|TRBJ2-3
TGCGCCAGCAGTGTACTAGCGGGAGCAGATACGCAGTATTTT
CASSVLAGADTQYF
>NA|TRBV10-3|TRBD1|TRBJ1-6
TGTGCCAGCGCTGGGACAGTCTCTTCACCCCTCCACTTT
CASAGTVSSPLHF
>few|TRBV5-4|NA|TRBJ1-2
TGTGCCAGCAGCCTAGCGGGGCACCAGAACTATGGCTACACCTTC
CASSLAGHQNYGYTF
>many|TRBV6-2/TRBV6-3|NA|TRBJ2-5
TGTGCCAGCACCAACCAGGTACAAGAGACCCAGTACTTC
CASTNQVQETQYF
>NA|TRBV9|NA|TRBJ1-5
TGTGCCAGCGGGGGGGTTAGCAATCAGCCCCAGCATTTT
CASGGVSNQPQHF
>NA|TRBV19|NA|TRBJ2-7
TGTGCCACTGCCCTGGGTTTGGAAACCTACGAGCAGTACTTC
CATALGLETYEQYF
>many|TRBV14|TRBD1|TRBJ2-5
TGTGCCAGCAGCCAAGTGGGACAGGGTCCTGAAACGACCCAGTACTTC
CASSQVGQGPETTQYF
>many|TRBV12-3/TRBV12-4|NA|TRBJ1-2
TGTGCCAGCAGTGCGGACAGCTATGGCTACACCTTC
CASSADSYGYTF
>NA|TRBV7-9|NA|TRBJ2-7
TGTGCCAGCAGCTCCCGAGCTAGCTACGAGCAGTACTTC
CASSSRASYEQYF
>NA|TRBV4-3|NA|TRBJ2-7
TGCGCCAGCAGCCAAGATTCAAGCGGTTCCTACGAGCAGTACTTC
CASSQDSSGSYEQYF
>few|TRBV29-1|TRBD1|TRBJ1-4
TGCAGCGTTAGACCGGGACAGGGGAAGGAAAAACTGTTTTTT
CSVRPGQGKEKLFF
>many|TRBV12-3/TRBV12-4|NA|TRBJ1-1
TGTGCCAGCAGCCCTATAAGGAACCTTGAAGCTTTCTTT
CASSPIRNLEAFF
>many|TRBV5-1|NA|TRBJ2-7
TGCGCCAGCAGCTTGGACGGGAGCGCTCTCTACGAGCAGTACTTC
CASSLDGSALYEQYF
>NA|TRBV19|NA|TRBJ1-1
TGTGCCAGTAGGGGAACGAACACTGAAGCTTTCTTT
CASRGTNTEAFF
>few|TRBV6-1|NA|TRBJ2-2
TGTGCCAGCAGTGAAGCGCTGGGCTCCGGGGAGCTGTTTTTT
CASSEALGSGELFF
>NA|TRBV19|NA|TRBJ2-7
TGTGCCAGTAGTATGCAGGGGGGCAGCTACGAGCAGTACTTC
CASSMQGGSYEQYF
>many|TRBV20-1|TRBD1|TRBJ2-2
TGCAGTGCTAGTGGGACAGAGGGCACCGGGGAGCTGTTTTTT
CSASGTEGTGELFF
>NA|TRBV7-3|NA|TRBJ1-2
TGTGCCAGCAGGGTGACTAAAGATGGCTACACCTTC
CASRVTKDGYTF
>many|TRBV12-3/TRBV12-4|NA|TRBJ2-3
TGTGCCAGCAGTTTAATTGCCCTCACAGATACGCAGTATTTT
CASSLIALTDTQYF
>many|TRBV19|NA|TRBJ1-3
TGTGCCAGTAGCTCACTCGCTTTATCTGGAAACACCATATATTTT
CASSSLALSGNTIYF
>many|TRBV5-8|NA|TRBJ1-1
TGTGCCAGCAGCTTATGGGGGAGGGAGGACACTGAAGCTTTCTTT
CASSLWGREDTEAFF
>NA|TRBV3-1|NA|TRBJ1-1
TGTGCCAGCAGCCAAAATCAGGCGGGCACTGAAGCTCTCTTT
CASSQNQAGTEALF
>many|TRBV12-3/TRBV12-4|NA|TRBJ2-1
TGTGCCAGCAGAGGGCAGCGGAGCTCCTACAATGAGCAGTTCTTC
CASRGQRSSYNEQFF
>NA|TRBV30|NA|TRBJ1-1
TGTGCCTGGAGTGACAAGGGGGATAACACTGAAGCTTTCTTT
CAWSDKGDNTEAFF
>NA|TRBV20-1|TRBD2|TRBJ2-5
TGCAGTGCTAGAGATCCCACGACTAGCCCAGAGACCCAGTACTTC
CSARDPTTSPETQYF
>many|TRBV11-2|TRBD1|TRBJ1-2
TGTGCCAGCCGCCGACAGGGGGAAGGGACCTATGGCTACACCTTC
CASRRQGEGTYGYTF
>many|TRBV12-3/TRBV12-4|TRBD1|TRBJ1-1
TGTGCCAGCAGTGTCCGACAGGGTGTGAACACTGAAGCTTTCTTT
CASSVRQGVNTEAFF
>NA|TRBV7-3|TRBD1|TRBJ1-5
TGTGCCAGCAGCTTAAACAGGGGCGAGGGACAGCCCCAGCATTTT
CASSLNRGEGQPQHF
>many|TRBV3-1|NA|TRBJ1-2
TGTGCCAGCAGCCAAGGGCAGCAAGCTAACTATGGCTACACCTTC
CASSQGQQANYGYTF
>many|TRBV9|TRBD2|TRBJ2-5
TGTGCCAGCAGCGTGGGAAATGAACTAGCGGGAGGGCCCACCCAAGAGACCCAGTACTTC
CASSVGNELAGGPTQETQYF
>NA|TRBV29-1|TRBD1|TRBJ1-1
TGCAGCGCTGTACCGACAGGGAGGCTAGAAGCTTTCTTT
CSAVPTGRLEAFF
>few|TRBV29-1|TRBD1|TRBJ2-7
TGCAGCGTTGAAAGGACAGGCATCAACGAGCAGTACTTC
CSVERTGINEQYF
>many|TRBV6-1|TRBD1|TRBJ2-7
TGTGCCAGCAGTCGTGGGACAGGGGGACACGAGCAGTACTTC
CASSRGTGGHEQYF
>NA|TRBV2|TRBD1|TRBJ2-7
TGTGCCAGCAGTGAAGGGACAGGGAGCTACGAGCAGTACTTC
CASSEGTGSYEQYF
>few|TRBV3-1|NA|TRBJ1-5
TGTGCCAGCAGCCAAGAAGGGGGACGGGATCAGCCCCAGCATTTT
CASSQEGGRDQPQHF
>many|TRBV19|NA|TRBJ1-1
TGTGCCAGTAGTATAGTTCGAGACACTGAAGCTTTCTTT
CASSIVRDTEAFF
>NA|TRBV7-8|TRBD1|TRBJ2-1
TGTGCCAGCAGCTTGGACAGGGGGCCTTACTATGAGCAGTTCTTC
CASSLDRGPYYEQFF
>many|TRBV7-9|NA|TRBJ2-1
TGTGCCAGCAGCTTAGGGAGGGCTGCGGATGAGCAGTTCTTC
CASSLGRAADEQFF
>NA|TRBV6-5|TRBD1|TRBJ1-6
TGTGCCAGCAGTTTCCGGGGACAGCGGGGATCACCCCTCCACTTT
CASSFRGQRGSPLHF
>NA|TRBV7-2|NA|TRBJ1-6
TGTGCCAGCAGCTTAGCGCCGGGAAATTCACCCCTCCACTTT
CASSLAPGNSPLHF
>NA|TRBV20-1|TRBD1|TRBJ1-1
TGCAGTGCTAGATCTCCGGGACAGGGGGCAGGAAACACTGAAGCTTTCTTT
CSARSPGQGAGNTEAFF
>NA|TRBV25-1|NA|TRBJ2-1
TGTGCCAGCAGTGAAGTGGGTGAGCAGTTCTTC
CASSEVGEQFF
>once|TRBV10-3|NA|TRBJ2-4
TGTGCCATCAGTGAGACCCGGGTACAGCTCGCCGGAAACATTCAGTACTTC
CAISETRVQLAGNIQYF
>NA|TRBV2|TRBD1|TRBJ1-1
TGTGCCAGCAAGACAGGGGGCCTTGGGGCTGAAGCTTTCTTT
CASKTGGLGAEAFF
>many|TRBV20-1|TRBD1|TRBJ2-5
TGCAGTGCTAGCGCCGGTACAGGGGGCCAAGAGACCCAGTACTTC
CSASAGTGGQETQYF
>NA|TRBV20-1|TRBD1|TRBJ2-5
TGCAGTGCTAGGAGGACAGGGGGCGTAGAGACCCAGTACTTC
CSARRTGGVETQYF
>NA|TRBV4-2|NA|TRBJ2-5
TGTGCCAGCAGCCAAGTCATAGGAGAGACCCAGTACTTC
CASSQVIGETQYF